These 32 T cell receptor beta chains were all obtained from the same sample, sequenced in a study of T cell responses to AZD1222 COVID-19 vaccine. The table came from immunoSEQ multiplex PCR; TCRdb's copy has only in-frame clones and leaves some out. The sample yields over 120,000 clones, about 91% seen once. Here the sequenced sample was peripheral blood, taken on day 0 of AZD1222 vaccination. The receptors shown here come from an adult in good health.

The chain couples TRBV19 to TRBJ1-2; perhaps TRBD1 as D (5 bases). The germline V gene encodes CDR1 LNHDA and CDR2 SQIVND (reference sequence). V was pared by 6 bases and J by 7 bases, with 15 bases between. The CDR3 loop spans 13 amino acids. This CDR3 is CASSGREFTGYTF. Written as DNA, the CDR3 is TGTGCCAGTAGCGGCAGGGAGTTTACTGGCTACACCTTC.

The chain carries TRBV6-5 and TRBJ2-3; D is perhaps TRBD1 or TRBD2 (5 bases each). Trimming left V 6 bases short and J 5 bases short, with 15 bases between. Germline CDR1 and CDR2: MNHEY and SVGAGI. The CDR3 length is 14 residues. In nucleotides, the CDR3 is TGTGCCAGCAGCTCCGGGACCTCAAAAGATACGCAGTATTTT. Its protein product is CASSSGTSKDTQYF.

The chain employs TRBV28 and TRBJ2-5; D may correspond to TRBD1 or TRBD2 (5 bases each). Germline CDR1 MDHEN, CDR2 SYDVKM. Trimming pared 6 bases from V and 4 bases from J, leaving 21 bases between. This CDR3 contains 16 residues. Written as DNA, the CDR3 is TGTGCCAGCAGCTCTCCGAGGGGTGGGGGTCGAGAGACCCAGTACTTC. Translating gives CASSSPRGGGRETQYF. The full variable domain, with the rest looked up from reference TRBV28 and TRBJ2-5, is DVKVTQSSRYLVKRTGEKVFLECVQDMDHENMFWYRQDPGLGLRLIYFSYDVKMKEKGDIPEGYSVSREKKERFSLILESASTNQTSMYLCASSSPRGGGRETQYFGPGTRLLVL.

The rearrangement joins TRBV5-6 to TRBJ2-5; 9 nucleotides line up with TRBD1. Trimming removed 4 bases from V and 5 bases from J; junction bases left unmatched: 12. Germline V gives CDR1 SGHDT, CDR2 YYEEEE. CDR3 size: 16 residues. The CDR3 DNA is TGTGCCAGCAGCCCTGAACCGGGACAGGGTGACGAGACCCAGTACTTC. It specifies CASSPEPGQGDETQYF.

This chain uses TRBV23-1 with TRBJ1-4, with D possibly TRBD1 on 6 matching bases. TRBV23-1 is classed as an ORF, of uncertain function. This CDR3 contains 19 residues. The germline V and J ends were trimmed by 3 bases and 4 bases, with 24 bases remaining between them. The DNA for the CDR3 is TGCGCCAGCAGTCACTCACACAGGGCACTCCTAGATAGTAATGAAAAACTGTTTTTT. Translated: CASSHSHRALLDSNEKLFF.

To note about this clone: This sample also contains other DNA sequences that code for the same CDR3. The chain links TRBV6-5 to TRBJ2-6; no definite D call. The CDR3 length is 13 residues. Germline loops: CDR1 MNHEY, CDR2 SVGAGI. Trimming shortened V by 5 bases and J by 4 bases, and 6 bases separated the two germline ends. The CDR3 here is CASSRVGANVLTF. The CDR3 DNA reads as TGTGCCAGCAGTAGGGTAGGGGCCAACGTCCTGACTTTC.

The chain has TRBV18 and TRBJ2-7; D not resolved. Germline values: CDR1 KGHSH, CDR2 LQKENI. Trimming left V 6 bases short and J 5 bases short, with 8 bases between. The CDR3 extends over 11 amino acids. CDR3 coding DNA: TGTGCCAGCTCGACACGAGACGAGCAGTACTTC. It is translated as CASSTRDEQYF.

This rearrangement joins TRBV24-1 to TRBJ1-1; 8 bases agree with TRBD1. CDR1 KGHDR and CDR2 SFDVKD come from the germline V gene. V trimming: 2 bases; J trimming: 1 base; junction bases outside the gene matches: 2. The CDR3 is made up of 15 amino acids. Here the CDR3 reads CATSDSGTGNTEAFF. Here the CDR3 DNA reads TGTGCCACCAGTGATTCCGGGACAGGGAACACTGAAGCTTTCTTT.

This sequence joins TRBV7-2 and TRBJ2-3; 7 bases match TRBD2. The CDR3 totals 14 residues. V gave up 4 bases and J gave up 4 bases; unmatched junction bases: 5. CDR1 is SGHTA and CDR2 is FQGNSA in the germline V gene. The CDR3 nucleotides are TGTGCCAGCAGCTCAGGACTAGTCCCAGATACGCAGTATTTT. Translation gives CASSSGLVPDTQYF.

The chain combines TRBV6-5 with TRBJ1-1; D is unclear. Trimming cost V 0 bases and J 4 bases, with 9 bases left between them. Germline V gene lookup returns CDR1 MNHEY and CDR2 SVGAGI. The CDR3 is 14 residues long. The CDR3 region is CASSYSVRGTEAFF. The CDR3 DNA reads as TGTGCCAGCAGTTACTCGGTTCGGGGCACTGAAGCTTTCTTT.

This clone was detected a few times. V usage is TRBV7-2 and J usage is TRBJ1-2; unclear D gene. CDR3 length: 16 residues. CDR1 and CDR2 from the germline V gene are SGHTA and FQGNSA. Trimming shortened V by 3 bases and J by 2 bases, and 16 bases separated the two germline ends. CDR3 DNA: TGTGCCAGCAGCTTGCAATGGGAGCCCCGCAACTATGGCTACACCTTC. The encoded protein is CASSLQWEPRNYGYTF. Drawing the rest from reference TRBV7-2 and TRBJ1-2, the complete variable domain is GAGVSQSPSNKVTEKGKDVELRCDPISGHTALYWYRQSLGQGLEFLIYFQGNSAPDKSGLPSDRFSAERTGGSVSTLTIQRTQQEDSAVYLCASSLQWEPRNYGYTFGSGTRLTVV.

The chain employs TRBV19 and TRBJ1-2, with TRBD1 matching over 9 bases. The V gene end was trimmed by 7 bases and the J gene end by 5 bases; junction bases not matched to a gene: 8. The CDR3 has 14 amino acids. Germline CDR1 LNHDA, CDR2 SQIVND (reference sequence). The CDR3 DNA is TGTGCCAGTATAAGGGACAGGGCGGGTTATGGCTACACCTTC. This sequence encodes CASIRDRAGYGYTF.

The chain joins TRBV5-5 to TRBJ2-7, with D perhaps matching TRBD1 or TRBD2 (5 bases each). V was cut by 5 bases and J by 2 bases, with 11 bases left in between. This CDR3 has 13 amino acids. Germline-derived CDR1 and CDR2 are SGHKS and YYEKEE (reference sequence). In DNA form, the CDR3 reads TGTGCCAGCAGTCGGGACGGACCCTACGAGCAGTACTTC. Amino acids: CASSRDGPYEQYF.

The J gene is TRBJ2-3, the V gene TRBV6-5; possible D gene TRBD1, 6 bases. Germline lookup yields CDR1 MNHEY and CDR2 SVGAGI. V dropped 10 bases and J dropped 3 bases, with 11 bases sitting between them. CDR3 length: 12 amino acids. In nucleotides, the CDR3 is TGTGCCACCTACAGGGATACAGATACGCAGTATTTT. Residues: CATYRDTDTQYF.

This rearrangement joins TRBV5-6 to TRBJ2-7; D is uncertain. Germline CDR1 SGHDT, CDR2 YYEEEE. The CDR3 covers 14 residues. Trimming took off 4 bases at V and 5 bases at J, with 16 bases between the two ends. Written as DNA, the CDR3 is TGTGCCAGCAGCGTGAGAAACAATCTCCACGAGCAGTACTTC. Amino acids: CASSVRNNLHEQYF.

This clone was counted once. The genes are TRBV19 and TRBJ2-1; 9 nucleotides match TRBD2. Trimming removed 2 bases from V and 2 bases from J; junction bases left unmatched: 1. Germline CDR1 and CDR2: LNHDA and SQIVND (reference sequence). There are 15 residues in the CDR3. CDR3 DNA sequence: TGTGCCAGTAGTATAAGCGGGGGGCCCTACAATGAGCAGTTCTTC. It codes for CASSISGGPYNEQFF.

The gene calls are TRBV4-1 and TRBJ2-4, with 10 bases identical to TRBD2. J gave up 0 bases and V 0 bases, and 8 bases lay outside the gene matches. The CDR3 is 19 amino acids. Germline V gene data show CDR1 as MGHRA and CDR2 as YSYEKL. The CDR3 loop reads CASSQDGSGGLIAKNIQYF. The CDR3 coding sequence is TGCGCCAGCAGCCAAGATGGTAGCGGGGGGCTTATAGCCAAAAACATTCAGTACTTC.

The V and J genes are TRBV5-5 and TRBJ2-1, with D possibly TRBD2 on 6 matching bases. The V and J ends lost 2 bases and 3 bases respectively, with 15 bases between them. This CDR3 is 16 amino acids long. Germline V gene lookup returns CDR1 SGHKS and CDR2 YYEKEE (reference sequence). This CDR3 reads CASSFLQGGFYNEQFF. The CDR3 DNA reads as TGTGCCAGCAGCTTTCTGCAGGGAGGCTTCTACAATGAGCAGTTCTTC.

The V and J genes are TRBV10-3 and TRBJ2-2, with D possibly being TRBD2 (5 bases). Trimming removed 5 bases at V and 4 bases at J, with 14 bases between. In germline, CDR1 is ENHRY, CDR2 SYGVKD. CDR3 size: 15 residues. This chain's CDR3 is CAISLIRDVTGELFF. CDR3 nucleotides: TGTGCCATCAGTTTAATCCGGGATGTCACCGGGGAGCTGTTTTTT.

The chain links TRBV30 to TRBJ1-5; D not resolved. This CDR3 has 12 residues. V was trimmed by 2 bases and J by 2 bases, leaving 4 bases between them. In germline, CDR1 is GTSNPN, CDR2 SVGIG (reference sequence). The DNA for the CDR3 is TGTGCCTGGAGTCAAGGCAATCAGCCCCAGCATTTT. Its protein product is CAWSQGNQPQHF.

The chain carries TRBV18 and TRBJ2-1, with D perhaps given as TRBD1 or TRBD2 (5 bases each). This CDR3 comprises 13 residues. V was cut by 5 bases and J by 12 bases, with 17 bases left in between. Per the germline V gene, CDR1 is KGHSH and CDR2 is LQKENI. The CDR3 coding sequence is TGTGCCAGCTCAGCCATGTCCCGGGGACCGCAGTTCTTC. It translates to CASSAMSRGPQFF.

This clone appeared a single time. The genes are TRBV6-5 and TRBJ2-7, with 10 positions matching TRBD1. CDR3 length equals 14 residues. In germline, CDR1 is MNHEY, CDR2 SVGAGI. The V and J ends lost 4 bases and 2 bases, in that order; junction bases with no gene match: 2. The chain's CDR3 is CASSSDRGTYEQYF. The CDR3 DNA reads as TGTGCCAGCAGTTCGGACAGGGGGACCTACGAGCAGTACTTC.

The rearrangement links TRBV4-2 to TRBJ1-2, with a possible D match to TRBD1 (5 bases). Trimming cost V 6 bases and J 0 bases, with 17 bases left between them. Germline assignment: CDR1 LGHNA and CDR2 YNFKEQ. This CDR3 spans 16 amino acids. The CDR3 nucleotides are TGTGCCAGCAGTCGGCGGGCGGGGGGGTCTAACTATGGCTACACCTTC. Translating it yields CASSRRAGGSNYGYTF.

This chain connects TRBV7-9 to TRBJ1-2, with 9 bases aligning to TRBD1. The CDR3 extends over 16 amino acids. Germline CDR1 SEHNR, CDR2 FQNEAQ (reference sequence). Trimming at V came to 0 bases and at J to 9 bases, leaving 11 bases not matched to a gene. The CDR3 DNA is TGTGCCAGCAGCTTAGCGCATGGGACAGGGTTTCGAAGCTACACCTTC. It specifies CASSLAHGTGFRSYTF.

The V call is TRBV10-3, the J call TRBJ2-3; D not certain. V lost 0 bases, J lost 6 bases, and 16 bases lay in between. The germline V gene encodes CDR1 ENHRY and CDR2 SYGVKD. CDR3 length: 16 amino acids. The CDR3 DNA sequence: TGTGCCATCAGTGAGTCTCAGTTGGGTTCAATGGATACGCAGTATTTT. This sequence encodes CAISESQLGSMDTQYF.

This sequence joins TRBV5-1 and TRBJ2-1, with 7 nucleotides matching TRBD1. This CDR3 is 14 amino acids long. Germline CDR1 and CDR2: SGHRS and YFSETQ. Trimming at V came to 2 bases and at J to 4 bases, leaving 3 bases not matched to a gene. CDR3 DNA sequence: TGCGCCAGCAGCTTTCGGGACAGTTACAATGAGCAGTTCTTC. This codes for CASSFRDSYNEQFF.

The chain uses TRBV10-3 and TRBJ1-3; D is unresolved. Germline V CDR1 and CDR2: ENHRY, SYGVKD. The V end lost 4 bases, the J end lost 0 bases, and 13 bases lay between the germline ends. This CDR3 region has 16 residues. CDR3: CAISGVGPSSGNTIYF. The DNA of the CDR3 is TGTGCCATCAGTGGGGTCGGACCTAGCTCTGGAAACACCATATATTTT.

This clone was detected only once. J is TRBJ1-3 and V is TRBV7-2, with D possibly matching TRBD1 (5 bases). The germline CDR1 and CDR2 sequences are SGHTA and FQGNSA. This CDR3 is 16 amino acids long. Trimming pared 7 bases from V and 0 bases from J, leaving 16 bases between. DNA of the CDR3: TGTGCCAGCATCCCTCGTACGGGACTCTCTGGAAACACCATATATTTT. This sequence encodes CASIPRTGLSGNTIYF.

The gene calls are TRBV7-2 and TRBJ1-2; TRBD1 matches at 7 bases. The CDR3 sequence is 15 residues long. Germline trimming cut 5 bases from V and 2 bases from J; bases unmatched to any gene: 8. CDR1 and CDR2 (germline): SGHTA, FQGNSA. In DNA, the CDR3 is TGTGCCAGCAGCGCTTACAGGGGAAGCAACTATGGCTACACCTTC. This sequence encodes CASSAYRGSNYGYTF.

V is TRBV2 and J is TRBJ2-1; 10 bases fit TRBD1. Germline assignment: CDR1 SNHLY and CDR2 FYNNEI. V lost 3 bases, J lost 6 bases, and 8 bases stayed unmatched. The CDR3 totals 16 residues. CDR3 amino acids: CASSETGTGVVNEQFF. In DNA, the CDR3 is TGTGCCAGCAGTGAGACCGGGACAGGGGTGGTCAATGAGCAGTTCTTC.

The CDR3 loop reads CATSDRAVQGLEPQHF. Here the CDR3 DNA reads TGTGCCACCAGTGATCGGGCCGTCCAGGGATTGGAGCCCCAGCATTTT. J is TRBJ1-5 and V is TRBV24-1; perhaps TRBD1 as D (5 bases). CDR1 and CDR2 (germline): KGHDR, SFDVKD. The CDR3 loop spans 16 amino acids. The V and J ends lost 3 bases and 8 bases respectively, with 19 bases between them.

The chain uses TRBV19 and TRBJ1-5; 7 positions match TRBD1. This CDR3 is built from 15 residues. CDR1 and CDR2 from the germline V gene are LNHDA and SQIVND (reference sequence). V lost 5 bases, J lost 3 bases, and 7 bases stayed unmatched. CDR3 protein: CASSGGTVHNQPQHF. In nucleotides, the CDR3 is TGTGCCAGTAGTGGGGGGACAGTACACAATCAGCCCCAGCATTTT. The full variable domain, completed using reference TRBV19 and TRBJ1-5, is DGGITQSPKYLFRKEGQNVTLSCEQNLNHDAMYWYRQDPGQGLRLIYYSQIVNDFQKGDIAEGYSVSREKKESFPLTVTSAQKNPTAFYLCASSGGTVHNQPQHFGDGTRLSIL.